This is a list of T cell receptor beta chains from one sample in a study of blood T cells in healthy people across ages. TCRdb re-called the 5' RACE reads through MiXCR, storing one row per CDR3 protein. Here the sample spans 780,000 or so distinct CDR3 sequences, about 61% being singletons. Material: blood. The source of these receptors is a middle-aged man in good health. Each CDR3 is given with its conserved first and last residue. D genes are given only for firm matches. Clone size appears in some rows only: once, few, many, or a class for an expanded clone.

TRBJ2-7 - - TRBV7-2 CASSKAREGYEQYF TGTGCCAGCAGCAAAGCTAGAGAGGGGTACGAGCAGTACTTC
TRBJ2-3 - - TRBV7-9 CASSLERRLRRSDTQYF TGTGCCAGCAGCTTAGAAAGACGACTCCGACGATCGGATACGCAGTATTTT
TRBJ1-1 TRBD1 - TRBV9 CASSVNPRQGQYTEAFF TGTGCCAGCAGCGTAAATCCTCGACAGGGGCAGTACACTGAAGCTTTCTTT
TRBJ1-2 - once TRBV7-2 CASSLRDGTGGYTF TGTGCCAGCAGTCTCAGGGACGGTACAGGTGGCTACACCTTC
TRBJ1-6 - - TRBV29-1 CSVWTQEVNSPLHF TGCAGCGTTTGGACCCAGGAGGTTAATTCACCCCTCCACTTT
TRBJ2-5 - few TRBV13 CASSLEAEETQYF TGTGCCAGCAGCTTAGAGGCTGAAGAGACCCAGTACTTC
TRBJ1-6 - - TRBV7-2 CASSSLGPQSSSPLHF TGTGCCAGCAGCTCCCTGGGACCGCAGAGTTCTTCACCCCTCCACTTT
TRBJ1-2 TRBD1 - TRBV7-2 CASSLSRGQILSDGYTF TGTGCCAGCAGCTTATCCCGGGGACAGATCTTATCCGATGGCTACACCTTC
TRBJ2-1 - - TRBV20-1 CSALMTVGYNEQFF TGCAGTGCCCTAATGACAGTAGGATACAATGAGCAGTTCTTC
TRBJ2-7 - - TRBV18 CASSPREREQYF TGTGCCAGCTCACCTAGGGAACGTGAGCAGTACTTC
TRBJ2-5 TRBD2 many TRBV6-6 CASSYSIRGGPTQYF TGTGCCAGCAGTTACTCGATACGGGGGGGACCCACCCAGTACTTC
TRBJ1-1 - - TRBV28 CASKEGSDIRTEAFF TGTGCCAGCAAGGAAGGTTCGGATATTCGCACTGAAGCTTTCTTT
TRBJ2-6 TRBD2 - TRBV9 CASSVTDSGSSGANVLTF TGTGCCAGCAGCGTGACCGATAGCGGGAGTAGTGGGGCCAACGTCCTGACTTTC
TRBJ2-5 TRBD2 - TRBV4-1 CASSQVAGEETQYF TGCGCCAGCAGCCAAGTAGCGGGAGAAGAGACCCAGTACTTC
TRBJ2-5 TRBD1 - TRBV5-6 CASNKDRGKETQYF TGTGCCAGCAACAAGGACAGGGGGAAGGAGACCCAGTACTTC
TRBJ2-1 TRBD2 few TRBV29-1 CSVRTGGGNNEQFF TGCAGCGTCAGAACGGGGGGTGGCAACAATGAGCAGTTCTTC
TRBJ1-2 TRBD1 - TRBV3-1 CASSPQGRGLSYGYTF TGTGCCAGCAGCCCCCAGGGCAGGGGGCTATCCTATGGCTACACCTTC
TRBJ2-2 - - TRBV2 CASSRKALGELFF TGTGCCAGCAGTAGGAAGGCTCTGGGGGAGCTGTTTTTT
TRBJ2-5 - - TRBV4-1 CASSQDRLSQETQYF TGCGCCAGCAGCCAAGATCGGCTATCCCAAGAGACCCAGTACTTC
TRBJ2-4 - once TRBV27 CASGLLASVQYF TGTGCCAGCGGCCTTTTAGCGAGTGTTCAGTACTTC
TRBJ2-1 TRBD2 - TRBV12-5 CASAERGINEQFF TGTGCTAGTGCCGAGCGGGGGATCAATGAGCAGTTCTTC
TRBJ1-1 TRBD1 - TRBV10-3 CAIRTTGAEAFF TGTGCCATCAGAACAACAGGGGCTGAAGCTTTCTTT
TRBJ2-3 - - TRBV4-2 CASSQLQGEDAQYF TGTGCCAGCAGCCAACTACAGGGTGAGGATGCGCAGTATTTT
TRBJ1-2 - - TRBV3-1 CASSQVLNYGYTF TGTGCCAGCAGCCAAGTTTTAAACTATGGCTACACCTTC
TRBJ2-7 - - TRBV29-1 CSVQAYEQYF TGCAGCGTTCAAGCCTACGAGCAGTACTTC
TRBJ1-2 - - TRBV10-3 CAISERTDLYGYTF TGTGCCATCAGTGAAAGGACGGACCTCTATGGCTACACCTTC
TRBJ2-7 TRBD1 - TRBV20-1 CSARQAGGLYEQYF TGCAGTGCTAGACAGGCAGGGGGCTTGTACGAGCAGTACTTC
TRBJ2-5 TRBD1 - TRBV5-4 CASSWTTGVRDTQYF TGTGCCAGCAGCTGGACAACAGGGGTGAGGGATACCCAGTACTTC
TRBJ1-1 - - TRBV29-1 CSVRKGGLGGEAFF TGCAGCGTTAGGAAAGGTGGGCTTGGGGGTGAAGCTTTCTTT
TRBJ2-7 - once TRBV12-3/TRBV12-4 CASSLLGRGVYEQYF TGTGCCAGCAGTTTGTTGGGGCGAGGGGTCTACGAGCAGTACTTC
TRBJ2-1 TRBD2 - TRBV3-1 CASSHFTLASSGRVNEQFF TGTGCCAGCAGCCATTTCACCCTGGCAAGTAGTGGGAGGGTAAATGAGCAGTTCTTC
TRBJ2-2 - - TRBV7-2 CASSQDIRLDTGELFF TGTGCCAGCAGCCAGGACATACGATTGGACACCGGGGAGCTGTTTTTT
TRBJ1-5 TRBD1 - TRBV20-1 CSAREGTGGQPQHF TGCAGTGCTAGAGAGGGGACAGGGGGTCAGCCCCAGCATTTT
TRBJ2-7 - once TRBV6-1 CASSDREFSYEQYF TGTGCCAGCAGTGACAGGGAGTTCTCCTACGAGCAGTACTTC
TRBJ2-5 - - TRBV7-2 CASSLRLTRETQYF TGTGCCAGCAGCTTAAGACTTACTCGGGAGACCCAGTACTTC
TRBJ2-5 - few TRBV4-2 CASRLGQETQYF TGTGCCAGCAGGCTGGGTCAAGAGACCCAGTACTTC